These 20 T cell receptor beta chains originate from one sample sequenced in a study of cytomegalovirus exposure and HLA in healthy donors. Generated by immunoSEQ multiplex PCR, the TCRdb table keeps only in-frame clones and is missing some. This sample carries roughly 150,000 clones, less than 90% of them seen once, and the ten largest clones take 2% to 2.5%. The sequencing input was PBMCs. These TCRs come from a young woman in good health and CMV-seronegative.

The chain joins TRBV6-5 to TRBJ1-2, with 10 nucleotides matching TRBD1. This CDR3 contains 16 residues. Trimming at V came to 0 bases and at J to 7 bases, leaving 8 bases not matched to a gene. The germline V gene has CDR1 MNHEY and CDR2 SVGAGI. Written as DNA, the CDR3 is TGTGCCAGCAGTTACTCCGGGACAGGGGCTGCAGGTGGCTACACCTTC. Amino acids: CASSYSGTGAAGGYTF.

This clone has just one count. The V and J genes are TRBV27 and TRBJ2-1; 13 positions match TRBD2. Germline V gives CDR1 MNHEY, CDR2 SMNVEV (reference sequence). CDR3 length equals 18 residues. Trimming at V came to 4 bases and at J to 4 bases, leaving 10 bases not matched to a gene. The DNA of the CDR3 is TGTGCCAGCAGTTCCCCCGGACTAGCGGGAGTGGGTTACAATGAGCAGTTCTTC. Protein: CASSSPGLAGVGYNEQFF.

The CDR3 sequence is CASSVGAGVVYEQYF. Written as DNA, the CDR3 is TGTGCCAGCAGCGTCGGCGCGGGAGTGGTCTACGAGCAGTACTTC. The V and J genes are TRBV9 and TRBJ2-7; TRBD2 aligns across 7 bases. The trim removed 2 bases at V and 3 bases at J, leaving 8 bases unmatched. Germline CDR1 SGDLS, CDR2 YYNGEE. This CDR3 is 15 amino acids long. Drawing the rest from reference TRBV9 and TRBJ2-7, the complete variable domain is DSGVTQTPKHLITATGQRVTLRCSPRSGDLSVYWYQQSLDQGLQFLIQYYNGEERAKGNILERFSAQQFPDLHSELNLSSLELGDSALYFCASSVGAGVVYEQYFGPGTRLTVT.

V usage is TRBV28 and J usage is TRBJ2-7; D is unclear. The CDR3 is 11 amino acids. The V gene lost 6 bases and the J gene lost 5 bases, with 8 bases spanning the gap. Per the germline V gene, CDR1 is MDHEN and CDR2 is SYDVKM. Here the CDR3 reads CASSHTNEQYF. The CDR3 DNA reads TGTGCCAGCAGCCACACGAACGAGCAGTACTTC.

This clone showed up just once. The chain employs TRBV6-5 and TRBJ2-5, with D perhaps TRBD1 (5 bases). V lost 5 bases and J 3 bases, leaving 16 bases between the germline ends. The CDR3 spans 15 residues. Germline CDR1 is MNHEY and CDR2 is SVGAGI. The CDR3 coding sequence is TGTGCCAGCAGTCGACACACAGGAATGGAAGAGACCCAGTACTTC. As protein: CASSRHTGMEETQYF.

The rearrangement joins TRBV18 to TRBJ1-3, with D possibly matching TRBD1 (6 bases). This CDR3 region has 14 residues. Trimming pared 6 bases from V and 3 bases from J, leaving 12 bases between. Germline V gives CDR1 KGHSH, CDR2 LQKENI. Here the CDR3 DNA reads TGTGCCAGCTCTCTCAGGGGTCGTGGAAACACCATATATTTT. Its translation: CASSLRGRGNTIYF.

This clone has only one observation. The chain combines TRBV6-1 with TRBJ1-2; TRBD1 matches at 7 bases. The CDR3 runs to 17 residues. Trimming cost V 2 bases and J 0 bases; bases outside gene matches: 9. Per germline, CDR1 MNHNS and CDR2 SASEGT. The CDR3 DNA is TGTGCCAGCAGTGAAAGGGACAGCCACTACGCTAACTATGGCTACACCTTC. Its translation: CASSERDSHYANYGYTF.

The V call is TRBV27, the J call TRBJ2-1; D is perhaps TRBD1 (6 bases). CDR1 is MNHEY and CDR2 is SMNVEV in the germline V gene (reference sequence). Trimming took off 7 bases at V and 5 bases at J, with 18 bases between the two ends. The CDR3 extends over 15 amino acids. The CDR3 nucleotides are TGTGCCAGCAATGGGCACGACAGGTGGGACAATGAGCAGTTCTTC. Amino acids: CASNGHDRWDNEQFF.

The rearrangement links TRBV4-1 to TRBJ2-3; 8 nucleotides match TRBD2. Per the germline V gene, CDR1 is MGHRA and CDR2 is YSYEKL. With 3 bases clipped from V and 5 bases from J, the junction kept 13 bases outside the gene matches. This CDR3 has 17 residues. CDR3 nucleotide sequence: TGCGCCAGCAGCCATGGGCCGGGACTAGAGGCTTTAGATACGCAGTATTTT. This codes for CASSHGPGLEALDTQYF.

The genes are TRBV29-1 and TRBJ1-2; TRBD1 is a possible D gene (6 bases). V was trimmed by 1 base and J by 8 bases, leaving 11 bases between them. This CDR3 contains 12 residues. Per germline, CDR1 SQVTM and CDR2 ANQGSEA. The CDR3 DNA follows: TGCAGCGTTGAAGTGGGGGCTGAGGGCTACACCTTC. Translating it yields CSVEVGAEGYTF.

The chain is built from TRBV6-5 and TRBJ1-1; maybe TRBD1 (6 bases). Germline V CDR1 and CDR2: MNHEY, SVGAGI. This CDR3 is built from 11 residues. Between the trimmed V and J ends, which lost 2 bases and 8 bases, there was a span of 6 bases. The CDR3 is CASSYGGEAFF. The CDR3 nucleotides read TGTGCCAGCAGTTACGGGGGCGAAGCTTTCTTT.

This chain joins TRBV25-1 and TRBJ1-2; perhaps TRBD1 as D (6 bases). Germline-derived CDR1 and CDR2 are MGHDK and SYGVNS. The CDR3 is made up of 15 amino acids. V lost 5 bases to trimming and J lost 1 base, with 14 bases between them. CDR3 amino acids: CASSWGGAFNYGYTF. CDR3 coding DNA: TGTGCCAGCAGTTGGGGGGGGGCCTTTAACTATGGCTACACCTTC.

This clone was found once. The CDR3 DNA reads as TGTGCCAGCAGTCCCGGGTTCTACGAGCAGTACTTC. The encoded protein is CASSPGFYEQYF. The chain uses TRBV2 and TRBJ2-7; D ambiguous. This CDR3 contains 12 residues. Trimming took 5 bases from V and 3 from J, leaving 8 bases between them. Per germline, CDR1 SNHLY and CDR2 FYNNEI. Full variable domain (missing parts from reference TRBV2 and TRBJ2-7): EPEVTQTPSHQVTQMGQEVILRCVPISNHLYFYWYRQILGQKVEFLVSFYNNEISEKSEIFDDQFSVERPDGSNFTLKIRSTKLEDSAMYFCASSPGFYEQYFGPGTRLTVT.

This chain joins TRBV7-2 and TRBJ2-7; 10 bases fit TRBD2. Germline V lookup: CDR1 SGHTA, CDR2 FQGNSA. This CDR3 has 14 residues. Trimming took 2 bases from V and 5 from J; bases not matched to a gene: 3. The CDR3 bases are TGTGCCAGCAGCTTATTGCTAGCGGGGGACGAGCAGTACTTC. Translating gives CASSLLLAGDEQYF.

The chain has TRBV7-2 and TRBJ2-1, with unresolved D. This CDR3 comprises 12 residues. V dropped 5 bases and J dropped 9 bases, with 11 bases sitting between them. The germline CDR1 and CDR2 sequences are SGHTA and FQGNSA. The CDR3 DNA is TGTGCCAGCAGCCTAGGCGCGGTTGAGCAGTTCTTC. Protein: CASSLGAVEQFF.

The rearrangement joins TRBV19 to TRBJ2-2; 8 bases map to TRBD2. Trimming took 7 bases from V and 5 from J; bases not matched to a gene: 6. The CDR3 extends over 14 amino acids. Germline CDR1 reads LNHDA; CDR2 reads SQIVND (reference sequence). CDR3 protein: CASNLAGGTGELFF. Here the CDR3 DNA reads TGTGCCAGTAATTTGGCGGGAGGAACCGGGGAGCTGTTTTTT.

The chain is built from TRBV4-3 and TRBJ2-1; 7 bases line up with TRBD2. J lost 15 bases, V lost 1 base, and 18 bases had no gene match. Germline CDR1 LGHNA, CDR2 YSLEER. CDR3 length: 16 amino acids. CDR3 in DNA: TGCGCCAGCAGCCAAGCGGCCCTTCGTCCCCTAGCGGAGATGTTCTTC. It specifies CASSQAALRPLAEMFF.

V is TRBV7-2 and J is TRBJ1-4; 7 nucleotides line up with TRBD1. With 5 bases clipped from V and 4 bases from J, the junction kept 7 bases outside the gene matches. This CDR3 is built from 15 residues. In germline, CDR1 is SGHTA, CDR2 FQGNSA. The CDR3 DNA sequence: TGTGCCAGCAGCCGTTCGACAGGGATTAATGAAAAACTGTTTTTT. This codes for CASSRSTGINEKLFF.

The chain employs TRBV9 and TRBJ2-1, with D unresolved. This CDR3 region has 14 residues. Germline assignment: CDR1 SGDLS and CDR2 YYNGEE. V lost 4 bases and J 8 bases, leaving 16 bases between the germline ends. The CDR3 sequence is CASSPNKGEDEQFF. CDR3 bases: TGTGCCAGCAGCCCCAACAAAGGCGAGGATGAGCAGTTCTTC.

The chain carries TRBV5-4 and TRBJ1-2; D might be TRBD1 (5 bases). The germline V and J ends were trimmed by 3 bases and 6 bases, with 12 bases remaining between them. The CDR3 has 13 amino acids. The V gene's germline CDR1 is SGHNT and CDR2 YYREEE (reference sequence). This CDR3 reads CASSSTGPHGYTF. CDR3 DNA sequence: TGTGCCAGCAGCTCAACAGGCCCACATGGCTACACCTTC. Drawing the rest from reference TRBV5-4 and TRBJ1-2, the complete variable domain is ETGVTQSPTHLIKTRGQQVTLRCSSQSGHNTVSWYQQALGQGPQFIFQYYREEENGRGNFPPRFSGLQFPNYSSELNVNALELDDSALYLCASSSTGPHGYTFGSGTRLTVV.